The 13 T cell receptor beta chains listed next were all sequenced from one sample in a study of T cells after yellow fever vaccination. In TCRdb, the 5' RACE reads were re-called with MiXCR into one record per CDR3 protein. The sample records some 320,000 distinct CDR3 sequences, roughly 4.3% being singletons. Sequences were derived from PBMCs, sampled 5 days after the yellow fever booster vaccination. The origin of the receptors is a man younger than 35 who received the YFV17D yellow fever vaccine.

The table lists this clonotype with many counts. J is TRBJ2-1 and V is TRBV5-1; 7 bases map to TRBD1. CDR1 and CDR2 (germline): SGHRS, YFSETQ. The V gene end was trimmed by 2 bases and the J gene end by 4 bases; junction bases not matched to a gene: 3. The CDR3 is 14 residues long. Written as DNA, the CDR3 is TGCGCCAGCAGCTTTCAGGGGGAATACAATGAGCAGTTCTTC. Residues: CASSFQGEYNEQFF.

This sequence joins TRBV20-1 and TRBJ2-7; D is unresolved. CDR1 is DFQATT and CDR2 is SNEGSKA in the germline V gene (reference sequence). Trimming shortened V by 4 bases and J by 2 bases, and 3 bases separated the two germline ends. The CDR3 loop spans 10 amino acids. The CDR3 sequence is CSATPYEQYF. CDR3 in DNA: TGCAGTGCTACCCCCTACGAGCAGTACTTC.

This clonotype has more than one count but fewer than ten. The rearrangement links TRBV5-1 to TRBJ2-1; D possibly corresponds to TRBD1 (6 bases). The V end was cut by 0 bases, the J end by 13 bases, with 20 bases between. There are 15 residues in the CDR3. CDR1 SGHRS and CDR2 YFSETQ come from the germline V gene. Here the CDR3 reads CASSLGGQPGQTQFF. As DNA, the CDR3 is TGCGCCAGCAGCTTGGGAGGACAGCCAGGGCAGACACAGTTCTTC.

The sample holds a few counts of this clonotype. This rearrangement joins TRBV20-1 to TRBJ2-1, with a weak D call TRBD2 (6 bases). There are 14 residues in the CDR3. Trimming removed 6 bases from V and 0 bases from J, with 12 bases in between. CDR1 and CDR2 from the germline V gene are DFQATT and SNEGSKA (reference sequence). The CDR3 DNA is TGCAGTGCCACTGGGGGGTACTCCTACAATGAGCAGTTCTTC. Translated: CSATGGYSYNEQFF.

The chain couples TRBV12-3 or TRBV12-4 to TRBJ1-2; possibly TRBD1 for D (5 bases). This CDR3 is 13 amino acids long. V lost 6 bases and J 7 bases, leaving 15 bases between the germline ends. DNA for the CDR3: TGTGCCAGCAGACCCCAGGGTTTCAGTGGCTACACCTTC. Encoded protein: CASRPQGFSGYTF.

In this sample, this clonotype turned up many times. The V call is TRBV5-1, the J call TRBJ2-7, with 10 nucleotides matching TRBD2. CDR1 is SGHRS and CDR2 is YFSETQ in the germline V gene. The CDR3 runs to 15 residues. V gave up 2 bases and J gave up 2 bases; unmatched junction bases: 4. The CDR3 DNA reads TGCGCCAGCAGCTTCGGTAGCGGGGGGACCTACGAGCAGTACTTC. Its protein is CASSFGSGGTYEQYF.

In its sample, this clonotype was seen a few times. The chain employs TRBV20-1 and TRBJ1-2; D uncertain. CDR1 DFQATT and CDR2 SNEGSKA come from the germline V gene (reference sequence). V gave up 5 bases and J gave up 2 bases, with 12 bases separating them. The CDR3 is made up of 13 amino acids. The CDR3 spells CSAGRSENYGYTF. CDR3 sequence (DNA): TGCAGTGCTGGCCGAAGCGAAAACTATGGCTACACCTTC.

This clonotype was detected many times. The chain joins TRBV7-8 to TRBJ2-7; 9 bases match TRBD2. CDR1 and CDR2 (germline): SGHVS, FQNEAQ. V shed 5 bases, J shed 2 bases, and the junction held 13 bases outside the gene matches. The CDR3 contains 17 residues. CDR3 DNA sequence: TGTGCCAGCAGCCTCCTGTTTAGTAGCGGGGGAACCTACGAGCAGTACTTC. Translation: CASSLLFSSGGTYEQYF. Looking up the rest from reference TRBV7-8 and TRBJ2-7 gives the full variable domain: GAGVSQSPRYKVAKRGQDVALRCDPISGHVSLFWYQQALGQGPEFLTYFQNEAQLDKSGLPSDRFFAERPEGSVSTLKIQRTQQEDSAVYLCASSLLFSSGGTYEQYFGPGTRLTVT.

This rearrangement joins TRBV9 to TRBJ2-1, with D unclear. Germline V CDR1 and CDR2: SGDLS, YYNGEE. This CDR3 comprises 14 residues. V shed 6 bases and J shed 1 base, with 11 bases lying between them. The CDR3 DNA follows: TGTGCCAGCACCCTGACATCTTCCTACAATGAGCAGTTCTTC. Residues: CASTLTSSYNEQFF.

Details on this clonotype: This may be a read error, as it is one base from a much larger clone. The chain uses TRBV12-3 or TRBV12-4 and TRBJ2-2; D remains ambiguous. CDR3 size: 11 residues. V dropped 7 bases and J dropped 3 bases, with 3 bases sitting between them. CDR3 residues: CASTDTGELFF. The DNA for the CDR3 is TGTGCCAGCACAGACACCGGGGAGCTGTTTTTT.

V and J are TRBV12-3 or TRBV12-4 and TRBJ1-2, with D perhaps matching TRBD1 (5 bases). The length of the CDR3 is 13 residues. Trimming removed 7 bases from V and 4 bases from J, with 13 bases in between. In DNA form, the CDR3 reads TGTGCCAGCACATTCGGAACAGGCTATGGCTACACCTTC. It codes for CASTFGTGYGYTF.

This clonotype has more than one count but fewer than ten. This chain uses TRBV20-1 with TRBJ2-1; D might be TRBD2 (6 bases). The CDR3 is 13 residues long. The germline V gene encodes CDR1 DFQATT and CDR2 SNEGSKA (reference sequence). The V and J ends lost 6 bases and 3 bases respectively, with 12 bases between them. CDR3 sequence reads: CSALREIYNEQFF. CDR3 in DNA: TGCAGTGCACTCCGGGAGATCTACAATGAGCAGTTCTTC.

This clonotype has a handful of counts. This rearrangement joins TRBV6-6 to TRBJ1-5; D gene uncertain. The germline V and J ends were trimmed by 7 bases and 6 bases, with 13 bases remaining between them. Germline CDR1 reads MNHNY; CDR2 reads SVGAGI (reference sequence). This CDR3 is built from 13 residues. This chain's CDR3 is CASIRGSGQPQHF. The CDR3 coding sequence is TGTGCCAGCATACGAGGGAGCGGTCAGCCCCAGCATTTT.